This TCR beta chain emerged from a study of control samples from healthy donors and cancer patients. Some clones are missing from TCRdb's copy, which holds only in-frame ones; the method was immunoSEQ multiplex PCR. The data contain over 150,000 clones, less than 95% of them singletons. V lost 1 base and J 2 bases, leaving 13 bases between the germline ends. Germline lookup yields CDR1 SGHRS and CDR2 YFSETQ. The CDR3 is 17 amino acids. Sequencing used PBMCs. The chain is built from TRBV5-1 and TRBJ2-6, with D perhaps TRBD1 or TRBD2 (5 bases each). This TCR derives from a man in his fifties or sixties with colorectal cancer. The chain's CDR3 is CASSLRQSRAGANVLTF. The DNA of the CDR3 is TGCGCCAGCAGCTTGCGACAGTCGAGGGCTGGGGCCAACGTCCTGACTTTC.